The present T cell receptor (beta chain) was sequenced within a study of T cells in tuberculosis. Study background: A South African cohort included IGRA-negative adolescents, latently infected IGRA-positive adolescents and adults with active tuberculosis.

CDR1 and CDR2 from the germline V gene are LGHNA and YSLEER. V shed 0 bases and J 7 bases; nucleotides not matched to a gene: 10. There are 16 residues in the CDR3. Broader study findings: The TCR-beta difference was not significant; alpha differences partly reflected length.

Of note for this clone: Antigen unknown.

TCRdb keeps only in-frame clones here, not all; method: immunoSEQ multiplex PCR. The profile shows around 30,000 clones, about 92% of them singletons. Time point: new active TB diagnosis, blood taken before or within 7 days of starting treatment. The source material was PBMCs, sampled at tuberculosis diagnosis. The J gene is TRBJ1-1, the V gene TRBV4-3; 8 nucleotides match TRBD1. The receptor was derived from an adult with tuberculosis. The DNA of the CDR3 is TGCGCCAGCAGCCAAGATCTTCAGGGGGCATCGGGTGAAGCTTTCTTT. It encodes CASSQDLQGASGEAFF.